Listed here are 28 T cell receptor beta chains from one sample, sequenced in a study of cytomegalovirus exposure and HLA in healthy donors. Primers: 60 Vbeta forward and 13 Jbeta reverse. Here immunoSEQ multiplex PCR was the method, and the copy in TCRdb shows in-frame clones only, minus some. The sample holds some 120,000 clones, 75% to 90% seen once. The sequenced material came from PBMCs. The receptors stem from a woman under 40 in good health and CMV-seropositive.

The chain is built from TRBV9 and TRBJ2-2, with TRBD1 matching 9 bases. There are 18 residues in the CDR3. Germline V CDR1 and CDR2: SGDLS, YYNGEE. V lost 1 base to trimming and J lost 4 bases; unmatched junction nucleotides: 11. CDR3 sequence: CASSVPSGGTGLTGELFF. CDR3 nucleotide sequence: TGTGCCAGCAGCGTACCAAGTGGAGGGACAGGGCTCACCGGGGAGCTGTTTTTT.

The V gene is TRBV2, the J gene TRBJ1-4, with D perhaps TRBD1 (5 bases). Germline-derived CDR1 and CDR2 are SNHLY and FYNNEI. This CDR3 is built from 15 residues. V lost 6 bases and J 3 bases, leaving 14 bases between the germline ends. The CDR3 DNA reads as TGTGCCAGCAGAGCCGATAGGACACCTAATGAAAAACTGTTTTTT. Amino acid sequence: CASRADRTPNEKLFF. Variable domain in full (rest from reference TRBV2 and TRBJ1-4): EPEVTQTPSHQVTQMGQEVILRCVPISNHLYFYWYRQILGQKVEFLVSFYNNEISEKSEIFDDQFSVERPDGSNFTLKIRSTKLEDSAMYFCASRADRTPNEKLFFGSGTQLSVL.

The chain links TRBV28 to TRBJ1-5; D gene uncertain. Deletions cut 2 bases from V and 7 bases from J, with 6 bases between. Germline V gene sequence: CDR1 MDHEN, CDR2 SYDVKM. The CDR3 sequence is 12 residues long. The CDR3 spells CASSLEGQPQHF. In DNA form, the CDR3 reads TGTGCCAGCAGTTTAGAGGGCCAGCCCCAGCATTTT. The complete variable domain, with remaining parts taken from reference TRBV28 and TRBJ1-5, reads DVKVTQSSRYLVKRTGEKVFLECVQDMDHENMFWYRQDPGLGLRLIYFSYDVKMKEKGDIPEGYSVSREKKERFSLILESASTNQTSMYLCASSLEGQPQHFGDGTRLSIL.

The J gene is TRBJ1-2, the V gene TRBV15; the D gene is possibly TRBD1 (5 bases). Germline lookup yields CDR1 LNHNV and CDR2 YYDKDF (reference sequence). V was cut by 1 base and J by 4 bases, with 10 bases left in between. The CDR3 is 14 amino acids. The CDR3 DNA sequence: TGTGCCACCAGCAGAGGTGAACAGGCCTATGGCTACACCTTC. Translating it yields CATSRGEQAYGYTF.

For the CDR3, the DNA is TGTGCCTGGAGTGAGGGGGCAGGGTGGCCCCAGTACTTC. Translated, it gives CAWSEGAGWPQYF. V gene TRBV30 combines with J gene TRBJ2-5; 7 bases align to TRBD1. This CDR3 spans 13 amino acids. The J segment lost 9 bases and the V segment lost 1 base, leaving 8 bases of the junction unmatched. Germline V gene sequence: CDR1 GTSNPN, CDR2 SVGIG (reference sequence). Together with reference TRBV30 and TRBJ2-5, the CDR3 gives the full variable domain: SQTIHQWPATLVQPVGSPLSLECTVEGTSNPNLYWYRQAAGRGLQLLFYSVGIGQISSEVPQNLSASRPQDRQFILSSKKLLLSDSGFYLCAWSEGAGWPQYFGPGTRLLVL.

The chain has TRBV5-1 and TRBJ2-5; 15 nucleotides agree with TRBD2. The J segment lost 1 base and the V segment lost 4 bases, leaving 5 bases of the junction unmatched. Germline lookup yields CDR1 SGHRS and CDR2 YFSETQ. This CDR3 region has 17 residues. This CDR3 reads CASSQLGLAGGQETQYF. CDR3 in DNA: TGCGCCAGCAGCCAACTGGGACTAGCGGGAGGCCAAGAGACCCAGTACTTC.

This clone came up once. The chain recombines TRBV6-4 with TRBJ2-2; 8 nucleotides line up with TRBD2. The V gene's germline CDR1 is MRHNA and CDR2 SNTAGT. V was clipped by 6 bases and J by 6 bases; unmatched bases: 3. CDR3 length equals 13 residues. CDR3 nucleotide sequence: TGTGCCAGCAGGACTAGCGAGGCCGGGGAGCTGTTTTTT. Its translation: CASRTSEAGELFF.

About this clone itself: A read error may account for a junction end that differs from germline. V and J are TRBV28 and TRBJ2-7; 9 nucleotides match TRBD1. The germline CDR1 and CDR2 sequences are MDHEN and SYDVKM. The CDR3 runs to 13 residues. The CDR3 here is CASSLGGQGPSPF. In DNA, the CDR3 is TGTGCCAGCAGTTTAGGGGGACAGGGCCCTTCGCCCTTC.

The genes are TRBV11-2 and TRBJ2-5; TRBD1 might be the D (5 bases). The germline CDR1 and CDR2 sequences are SGHAT and FQNNGV. There are 13 residues in the CDR3. The V gene lost 1 base and the J gene lost 5 bases, with 8 bases spanning the gap. The CDR3 here is CASSLGAGETQYF. CDR3 sequence (DNA): TGTGCCAGCAGCTTAGGGGCAGGGGAGACCCAGTACTTC.

This chain joins TRBV5-1 and TRBJ2-1; TRBD2 aligns across 9 bases. The germline V gene encodes CDR1 SGHRS and CDR2 YFSETQ. With 5 bases clipped from V and 3 bases from J, the junction kept 9 bases outside the gene matches. This CDR3 is built from 16 residues. This CDR3 reads CASSLLLAGNYNEQFF. The DNA for the CDR3 is TGCGCCAGCAGTCTCCTTCTAGCGGGAAACTACAATGAGCAGTTCTTC.

The chain has TRBV2 and TRBJ2-7, with 7 bases that match TRBD2. Looked up from germline, CDR1 is SNHLY and CDR2 is FYNNEI. The CDR3 length is 12 residues. Germline trimming cut 6 bases from V and 6 bases from J; bases unmatched to any gene: 5. CDR3 bases: TGTGCCAGCAGAACCGGGGGGTCCGAGCAGTACTTC. It yields the protein CASRTGGSEQYF.

A note on this clone: A read error may produce the germline difference seen at one junction end. The chain couples TRBV7-9 to TRBJ2-4; TRBD1 aligns across 8 bases. This CDR3 has 13 amino acids. Germline lookup yields CDR1 SEHNR and CDR2 FQNEAQ (reference sequence). CDR3 in amino acids: CSSSPGTGLWQYF. In DNA form, the CDR3 reads TGTTCCAGCAGCCCCGGGACAGGACTCTGGCAGTACTTC. Drawing the rest from reference TRBV7-9 and TRBJ2-4, the complete variable domain is DTGVSQNPRHKITKRGQNVTFRCDPISEHNRLYWYRQTLGQGPEFLTYFQNEAQLEKSRLLSDRFSAERPKGSFSTLEIQRTEQGDSAMYLCSSSPGTGLWQYFGAGTRLSVL.

The chain couples TRBV10-1 to TRBJ2-3; D might be TRBD2 (7 bases). Trimming removed 2 bases from V and 1 base from J, with 10 bases in between. CDR3 length equals 15 residues. Germline loops: CDR1 WNHNN, CDR2 SYGVQD (reference sequence). Here the CDR3 DNA reads TGCGCCAGCAGTGAGGGGGGGGCCCGCACAGATACGCAGTATTTT. Translation: CASSEGGARTDTQYF.

This clone turned up a few times. DNA of the CDR3: TGTGCCAGTACTGGGACTTGGTCGTGGAGGAACACTGAAGCTTTCTTT. Translation gives CASTGTWSWRNTEAFF. This rearrangement joins TRBV28 to TRBJ1-1, with D possibly being TRBD1 (5 bases). This CDR3 spans 16 amino acids. Trimming took 9 bases from V and 1 from J, leaving 21 bases between them. Germline values: CDR1 MDHEN, CDR2 SYDVKM.

The rearrangement links TRBV5-1 to TRBJ2-2; D is possibly TRBD1 (6 bases). Germline V gene data show CDR1 as SGHRS and CDR2 as YFSETQ. The CDR3 is 17 residues long. V was clipped by 2 bases and J by 0 bases, with 14 bases between them. In DNA, the CDR3 is TGCGCCAGCAGCTTAGACTGGACAGTCGCGAACACCGGGGAGCTGTTTTTT. Protein sequence: CASSLDWTVANTGELFF.

This chain uses TRBV5-4 with TRBJ2-7; the D gene is possibly TRBD1 (6 bases). Germline V gene sequence: CDR1 SGHNT, CDR2 YYREEE (reference sequence). This CDR3 is 16 amino acids long. Trimming removed 0 bases from V and 1 base from J, with 14 bases in between. The CDR3 DNA is TGTGCCAGCAGCTTGGGCCAGGGGATTTTATCCTACGAGCAGTACTTC. This gives the protein CASSLGQGILSYEQYF. The full variable domain, completed using reference TRBV5-4 and TRBJ2-7, is ETGVTQSPTHLIKTRGQQVTLRCSSQSGHNTVSWYQQALGQGPQFIFQYYREEENGRGNFPPRFSGLQFPNYSSELNVNALELDDSALYLCASSLGQGILSYEQYFGPGTRLTVT.

J is TRBJ2-5 and V is TRBV28; 7 bases are a match to TRBD1. Germline V gene lookup returns CDR1 MDHEN and CDR2 SYDVKM. CDR3 length: 15 residues. J lost 2 bases, V lost 6 bases, and 9 bases had no gene match. CDR3 sequence (DNA): TGTGCCAGCAGCCTTGACAGGGCGATTCAAGAGACCCAGTACTTC. Protein sequence: CASSLDRAIQETQYF.

The rearrangement links TRBV28 to TRBJ2-7, with D possibly TRBD2 on 6 matching bases. Germline values: CDR1 MDHEN, CDR2 SYDVKM. Trimming removed 5 bases at V and 7 bases at J, with 21 bases between. The CDR3 loop spans 15 amino acids. The CDR3: CASSLSGTQRGEQYF. The CDR3 DNA is TGTGCCAGCAGTCTCTCCGGGACTCAAAGAGGGGAGCAGTACTTC. Looking up the rest from reference TRBV28 and TRBJ2-7 gives the full variable domain: DVKVTQSSRYLVKRTGEKVFLECVQDMDHENMFWYRQDPGLGLRLIYFSYDVKMKEKGDIPEGYSVSREKKERFSLILESASTNQTSMYLCASSLSGTQRGEQYFGPGTRLTVT.

This clone was observed once. The chain combines TRBV5-1 with TRBJ2-1; a possible D gene is TRBD2 (5 bases). V was pared by 4 bases and J by 9 bases, with 8 bases between. The CDR3 is 11 residues long. The germline gives CDR1 SGHRS, CDR2 YFSETQ. The CDR3: CASSLAGEQFF. The CDR3 coding sequence is TGCGCCAGCAGCCTTGCGGGTGAGCAGTTCTTC.

V gene TRBV18 combines with J gene TRBJ2-7; 9 nucleotides match TRBD1. This CDR3 has 17 residues. J gave up 0 bases and V 0 bases, and 6 bases lay outside the gene matches. The V gene's germline CDR1 is KGHSH and CDR2 LQKENI. CDR3 in DNA: TGTGCCAGCTCACCACCATCCGGGACAGGGATCTCCTACGAGCAGTACTTC. Translated: CASSPPSGTGISYEQYF. Full variable domain (missing parts from reference TRBV18 and TRBJ2-7): NAGVMQNPRHLVRRRGQEARLRCSPMKGHSHVYWYRQLPEEGLKFMVYLQKENIIDESGMPKERFSAEFPKEGPSILRIQQVVRGDSAAYFCASSPPSGTGISYEQYFGPGTRLTVT.

The chain recombines TRBV7-9 with TRBJ1-1; possible D gene TRBD1, 6 bases. CDR3 size: 12 residues. V gave up 5 bases and J gave up 11 bases, with 15 bases separating them. Germline-derived CDR1 and CDR2 are SEHNR and FQNEAQ (reference sequence). CDR3 in DNA: TGTGCCAGCAGCGACACAGGGACCGTGGCTTTCTTT. As protein: CASSDTGTVAFF.

The gene calls are TRBV7-9 and TRBJ2-3; perhaps TRBD1 as D (6 bases). This CDR3 is built from 14 residues. Germline V gives CDR1 SEHNR, CDR2 FQNEAQ (reference sequence). Trimming took off 4 bases at V and 5 bases at J, with 13 bases between the two ends. The CDR3, as DNA: TGTGCCAGCAGCTGGGGGCAGGGTATAGATACGCAGTATTTT. It translates to CASSWGQGIDTQYF. Full variable domain (outside the CDR3, taken from reference TRBV7-9 and TRBJ2-3): DTGVSQNPRHKITKRGQNVTFRCDPISEHNRLYWYRQTLGQGPEFLTYFQNEAQLEKSRLLSDRFSAERPKGSFSTLEIQRTEQGDSAMYLCASSWGQGIDTQYFGPGTRLTVL.

This clone occurred once. The V call is TRBV7-3, the J call TRBJ2-7; TRBD1 agrees at 10 bases. V was pared by 5 bases and J by 5 bases, with 6 bases of the junction left unmatched. Per the germline V gene, CDR1 is SGHTA and CDR2 is FQGTGA. The CDR3 totals 14 residues. CDR3 nucleotide sequence: TGTGCCAGCAGCCCAGGGACAGGGGTGAACGAGCAGTACTTC. Residues: CASSPGTGVNEQYF. The full variable domain, its missing parts supplied by reference TRBV7-3 and TRBJ2-7, is GAGVSQTPSNKVTEKGKYVELRCDPISGHTALYWYRQSLGQGPEFLIYFQGTGAADDSGLPNDRFFAVRPEGSVSTLKIQRTERGDSAVYLCASSPGTGVNEQYFGPGTRLTVT.

Concerning this clone: At one end the junction does not follow the germline gene, possibly because of a read error. This chain connects TRBV5-1 to TRBJ2-5; maybe TRBD1 (5 bases). The germline gives CDR1 SGHRS, CDR2 YFSETQ. The CDR3 consists of 15 residues. CDR3 sequence reads: CASSLNSGIIETQYF. The CDR3 DNA reads TGCGCCAGTAGCTTGAATTCAGGGATAATAGAGACCCAGTACTTC. Supplemented by reference TRBV5-1 and TRBJ2-5, the full variable domain reads KAGVTQTPRYLIKTRGQQVTLSCSPISGHRSVSWYQQTPGQGLQFLFEYFSETQRNKGNFPGRFSGRQFSNSRSEMNVSTLELGDSALYLCASSLNSGIIETQYFGPGTRLLVL.

This clone was detected a few times. The gene calls are TRBV2 and TRBJ1-1, with TRBD1 matching 9 bases. Germline trimming cut 8 bases from V and 6 bases from J; bases unmatched to any gene: 7. The CDR3 is 13 residues long. Germline V gene sequence: CDR1 SNHLY, CDR2 FYNNEI. The CDR3 here is CASAGTGSAEAFF. DNA of the CDR3: TGTGCCAGCGCCGGGACAGGGTCGGCTGAAGCTTTCTTT.

The V gene is TRBV28, the J gene TRBJ2-1; D unclear. The CDR3 length is 14 residues. The germline V gene encodes CDR1 MDHEN and CDR2 SYDVKM. V was clipped by 5 bases and J by 4 bases, with 12 bases between them. The CDR3 DNA reads TGTGCCAGCAGTGTAGTTGGGCGATACAATGAGCAGTTCTTC. It specifies CASSVVGRYNEQFF.

The chain employs TRBV28 and TRBJ2-5; tentative D call: TRBD1 (6 bases). The V gene's germline CDR1 is MDHEN and CDR2 SYDVKM. The CDR3 contains 12 residues. Deletions cut 6 bases from V and 5 bases from J, with 10 bases between. The CDR3 region is CASRQGAETQYF. CDR3 sequence (DNA): TGTGCCAGCAGACAGGGCGCGGAGACCCAGTACTTC.

V usage is TRBV6-1 and J usage is TRBJ1-5; 10 bases align to TRBD1. The junction had 7 bases not matched to a gene; V was cut back by 7 bases and J by 4 bases. The germline CDR1 and CDR2 sequences are MNHNS and SASEGT. CDR3 length equals 15 residues. The CDR3: CASNSGQGRNQPQHF. CDR3 in DNA: TGTGCCAGCAACTCGGGACAGGGGCGGAATCAGCCCCAGCATTTT.